This T cell receptor beta chain was recorded in a study of Graves' ophthalmopathy and Graves' hyperthyroidism. About the study: Peripheral blood was obtained at first diagnosis, ahead of any treatment.

Findings and caveats of the study: Most thyroid clonotypes expanded beyond 0.001 frequency were also found in blood.

Certain patients, namely those with other autoimmune diseases, uncontrolled infections, pregnancy or lactation, were excluded. This clonotype was seen repeatedly, ten times or more. Its antigen is still unknown. This CDR3 has 13 amino acids. The germline CDR1 and CDR2 sequences are MNHEY and SMNVEV (reference sequence). V was clipped by 5 bases and J by 4 bases; unmatched bases: 5. Using RNA transcripts, the TCR beta CDR3 regions were amplified. Investigators did first-round RT-PCR with HTBI primers, then second-round multiplex PCR. A single record per CDR3 protein comes from TCRdb applying MiXCR to the multiplex PCR reads. The data show approximately 500,000 distinct CDR3 sequences, with around 14% seen just once and approximately 9.8% held by the top ten.

Sequencing was performed on blood. This TCR was recovered from a woman aged 30 to 39 with Graves' ophthalmopathy. The chain joins TRBV27 to TRBJ2-7; TRBD2 matches at 7 bases. The CDR3, as DNA: TGTGCCAGCAGTCCGCTAGCGGCTTACGAGCAGTACTTC. Encoded protein: CASSPLAAYEQYF.